This record looks at one TCR beta chain sequence and its context. Its target is unknown. Researchers took RNA transcripts and amplified the TCR beta CDR3 regions from them. Carried out on the TCR CDR3, a first-round RT-PCR used the HTBI primer set. TCRdb called the multiplex PCR reads again in MiXCR, with one record for every CDR3 protein. The sample lists almost 600,000 distinct CDR3 sequences; 46% were seen once. The CDR3 is 14 amino acids. CDR1 and CDR2 from the germline V gene are SQVTM and ANQGSEA. V was trimmed by 4 bases and J by 0 bases, leaving 9 bases between them. Those with hyperthyroidism were 18 to 65 years old, newly diagnosed, and ill for under 2 months. Uncontrolled infection, other autoimmune disease, pregnancy or lactation barred patients from enrollment. The data were obtained in a study of T cells in Graves' hyperthyroidism and ophthalmopathy. Study-level points and caveats: From stable hyperthyroidism, ophthalmopathy was separated by a 13 V-J model. Expanded thyroid clonotypes (above 0.001) were mostly also found in blood.

V gene TRBV29-1 combines with J gene TRBJ2-2; TRBD2 is a possible D gene (6 bases). Source material: peripheral blood or thyroid tissue (not recorded which). The sequence was obtained from a woman aged 18-35 years with Graves' hyperthyroidism. The CDR3 protein is CSVAWGANTGELFF. The CDR3 DNA is TGCAGCGTTGCATGGGGGGCGAACACCGGGGAGCTGTTTTTT.